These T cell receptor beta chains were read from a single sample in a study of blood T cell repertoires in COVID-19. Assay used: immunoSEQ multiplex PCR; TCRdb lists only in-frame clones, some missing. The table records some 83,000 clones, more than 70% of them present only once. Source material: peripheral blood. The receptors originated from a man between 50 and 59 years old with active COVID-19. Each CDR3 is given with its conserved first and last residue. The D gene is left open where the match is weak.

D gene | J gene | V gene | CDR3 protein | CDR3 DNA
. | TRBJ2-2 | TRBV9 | CASSVSGLTGELFF | TGTGCCAGCAGCGTCTCCGGACTCACCGGGGAGCTGTTTTTT
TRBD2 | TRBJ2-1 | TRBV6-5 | CASSRTSGLNEQFF | TGTGCCAGCAGTCGGACTAGCGGACTCAATGAGCAGTTCTTC
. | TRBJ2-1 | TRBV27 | CASSLSGASYNEQFF | TGTGCCAGCAGTTTATCGGGGGCAAGCTACAATGAGCAGTTCTTC
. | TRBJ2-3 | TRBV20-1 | CSASSPPVGTDTQYF | TGCAGTGCTAGTTCCCCCCCGGTAGGCACAGATACGCAGTATTTT
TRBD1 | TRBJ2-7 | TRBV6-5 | CASRSTGFSYEQYF | TGTGCCAGCAGATCGACAGGGTTCTCCTACGAGCAGTACTTC
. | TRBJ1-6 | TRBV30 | CAWSGVSPDSPLHF | TGTGCCTGGAGTGGAGTAAGTCCGGATTCACCCCTCCACTTT
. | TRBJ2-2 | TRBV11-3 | CASSLSTVGELFF | TGTGCCAGCAGCCTTAGCACGGTCGGGGAGCTGTTTTTT
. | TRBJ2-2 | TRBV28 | CASKWTSTGELFF | TGTGCCAGCAAGTGGACAAGCACCGGGGAGCTGTTTTTT
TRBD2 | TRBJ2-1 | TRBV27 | CASRLLPGTSDHEQFF | TGTGCCAGCCGCCTCCTACCGGGGACTAGCGACCATGAGCAGTTCTTC
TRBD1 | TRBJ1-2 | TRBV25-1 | CASSDRRTGSYGYTF | TGTGCCAGCAGTGATCGTCGGACAGGGAGCTATGGCTACACCTTC
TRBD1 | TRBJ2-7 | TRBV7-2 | CASSLFMRLGTGDSYEQYF | TGTGCCAGCAGCTTATTTATGAGGCTAGGGACAGGAGACTCCTACGAGCAGTACTTC
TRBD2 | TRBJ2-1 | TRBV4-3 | CASSQFGGRESYNEQFF | TGCGCCAGCAGCCAATTCGGCGGGAGGGAGTCCTACAATGAGCAGTTCTTC
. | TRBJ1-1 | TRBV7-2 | CASSSQTGSTEAFF | TGTGCCAGCAGCTCCCAAACAGGGAGCACTGAAGCTTTCTTT
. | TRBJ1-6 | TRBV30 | CAWSEKSSSYNSPLHF | TGTGCCTGGAGTGAAAAGTCGAGCTCCTATAATTCACCCCTCCACTTT
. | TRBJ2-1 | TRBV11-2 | CASSLRGTSGNEQFF | TGTGCCAGCAGCTTAAGGGGGACAAGTGGAAATGAGCAGTTCTTC
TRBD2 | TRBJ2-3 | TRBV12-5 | CASGRGGLRTDTQYF | TGTGCTAGTGGCCGGGGGGGCCTTAGGACAGATACGCAGTATTTT
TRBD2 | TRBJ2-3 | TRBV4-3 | CASSQVLAGAEGGQYF | TGCGCCAGCAGCCAGGTACTAGCGGGGGCTGAAGGGGGGCAGTATTTT
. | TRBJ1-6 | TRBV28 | CASSTGNSYNSPLHF | TGTGCCAGCAGCACCGGGAACTCCTATAATTCACCCCTCCACTTT
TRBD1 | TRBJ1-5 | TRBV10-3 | CATRLGTDINSNQPQHF | TGTGCCACCCGGCTCGGGACAGATATTAATAGCAATCAGCCCCAGCATTTT
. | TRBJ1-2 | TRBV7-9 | CASSSAKLGYTF | TGTGCCAGCAGTTCCGCCAAACTTGGCTACACCTTC